These 30 T cell receptor beta chains share one sample of origin, sequenced in a study of T cell repertoires in cytomegalovirus infection. These receptors have no identified antigens. MiXCR was run by TCRdb on the reads, yielding one entry per CDR3 protein. The top ten hold 55% to 60% of the sample, which has around 230,000 distinct CDR3 sequences, about 40% seen once. The source was CD8+ T cells from cultured PBMCs, collected from culture after CMV antigen stimulation. The receptors originated from a human donor in good health (CMV status not recorded). Some clones in this sample may be carry-over from other donors' samples.

V usage is TRBV6-6 and J usage is TRBJ1-2, with a tentative D call TRBD1 (6 bases). Germline CDR1 reads MNHNY; CDR2 reads SVGAGI (reference sequence). The length of the CDR3 is 15 residues. Trimming took off 10 bases at V and 1 base at J, with 19 bases between the two ends. CDR3 sequence (DNA): TGTGCCACTGCGCCGGGGGCGGATTTTAACTATGGCTACACCTTC. Amino acid sequence: CATAPGADFNYGYTF.

The chain has TRBV7-9 and TRBJ1-1; TRBD1 aligns across 10 bases. CDR1 is SEHNR and CDR2 is FQNEAQ in the germline V gene (reference sequence). The CDR3 runs 15 residues. V trimming: 4 bases; J trimming: 4 bases; junction bases outside the gene matches: 6. The CDR3 coding sequence is TGTGCCAGCAGCTCCGGACAGGGGGTCGGCACTGAAGCTTTCTTT. This sequence encodes CASSSGQGVGTEAFF.

This clonotype was seen a few times. This rearrangement joins TRBV7-2 to TRBJ2-7; possibly TRBD2 for D (5 bases). The CDR3 spans 13 residues. Germline values: CDR1 SGHTA, CDR2 FQGNSA. V lost 7 bases and J 0 bases, leaving 10 bases between the germline ends. CDR3 loop: CASTGEASYEQYF. DNA of the CDR3: TGTGCCAGCACCGGGGAAGCCTCCTACGAGCAGTACTTC.

This clonotype turned up a few times. This sequence joins TRBV7-8 and TRBJ2-3; D may be TRBD2 (5 bases). Deletions cut 0 bases from V and 3 bases from J, with 13 bases between. CDR3 length: 16 amino acids. Looked up from germline, CDR1 is SGHVS and CDR2 is FQNEAQ. The CDR3 is CASSLALGVRTDTQYF. The CDR3 region has the DNA TGTGCCAGCAGCTTAGCGCTGGGAGTGAGGACAGATACGCAGTATTTT. The variable domain in full, with the rest retrieved from reference TRBV7-8 and TRBJ2-3, is GAGVSQSPRYKVAKRGQDVALRCDPISGHVSLFWYQQALGQGPEFLTYFQNEAQLDKSGLPSDRFFAERPEGSVSTLKIQRTQQEDSAVYLCASSLALGVRTDTQYFGPGTRLTVL.

As to this clonotype: It is likely a read error, because the conserved phenylalanine at the end of the CDR3 is missing. Because the CDR3's place on the DNA is in doubt, the DNA is left out and the CDR3 is given as listed by TCRdb. V usage is TRBV28 and J usage is TRBJ1-2; the table gives TRBD1 as D, unverified against the DNA. In germline, CDR1 is MDHEN, CDR2 SYDVKM. Termini included, the CDR3 measures 11 amino acids. The chain's CDR3 is CASSLWDISTL.

This clonotype was counted at least ten times. This chain connects TRBV7-9 to TRBJ2-7, with 8 bases matching TRBD1. The germline gives CDR1 SEHNR, CDR2 FQNEAQ (reference sequence). The CDR3 length is 12 residues. J lost 6 bases, V lost 6 bases, and 4 bases had no gene match. CDR3 in amino acids: CASRGQGGEQYF. The CDR3 nucleotides are TGTGCCAGCAGAGGACAGGGAGGCGAGCAGTACTTC.

The rearrangement links TRBV7-3 to TRBJ2-1; tentatively, D is TRBD2 (6 bases). Germline loops: CDR1 SGHTA, CDR2 FQGTGA. The CDR3 has 13 residues. The V end was cut by 4 bases, the J end by 6 bases, with 10 bases between. CDR3 DNA sequence: TGTGCCAGCAGCTCAACAGCGGGCAATGAGCAGTTCTTC. It is translated as CASSSTAGNEQFF.

The gene calls are TRBV4-1 and TRBJ2-7; 9 bases are a match to TRBD2. J gave up 4 bases and V 1 base, and 5 bases lay outside the gene matches. Germline CDR1 and CDR2: MGHRA and YSYEKL. This CDR3 is built from 15 residues. The CDR3 is CASSQGASGMYEQYF. Here the CDR3 DNA reads TGCGCCAGCAGCCAAGGAGCTAGCGGGATGTACGAGCAGTACTTC.

A few counts support this clonotype. The V gene is TRBV20-1, the J gene TRBJ2-7, with TRBD2 matching over 7 bases. V lost 5 bases, J lost 0 bases, and 4 bases stayed unmatched. The germline CDR1 and CDR2 sequences are DFQATT and SNEGSKA (reference sequence). There are 13 residues in the CDR3. The CDR3 DNA reads as TGCAGTGCTCCTCGGGACTACTCCTACGAGCAGTACTTC. It encodes CSAPRDYSYEQYF.

This clonotype was counted a few times. The chain combines TRBV19 with TRBJ1-1, with D perhaps TRBD1 (5 bases). The CDR3 sequence is 13 residues long. Per the germline V gene, CDR1 is LNHDA and CDR2 is SQIVND (reference sequence). The ends were cut back, 2 bases at V and 1 base at J, with 5 bases in the middle. The CDR3 DNA reads as TGTGCCAGTAGTATACAGGGGAACACTGAAGCTTTCTTT. It specifies CASSIQGNTEAFF.

This clonotype was counted between two and nine times. The chain is built from TRBV13 and TRBJ2-1; TRBD2 aligns across 12 bases. The germline V gene has CDR1 PRHDT and CDR2 FYEKMQ (reference sequence). The CDR3 has 16 residues. After removal of 5 bases from V and 2 bases from J, the junction contained 4 bases not matched to a gene. CDR3 bases: TGTGCCAGCAGCGTACTAGCGGGGGGCCCCTACAATGAGCAGTTCTTC. It is translated as CASSVLAGGPYNEQFF.

The V call is TRBV6-1, the J call TRBJ2-2; 11 bases are shared with TRBD1. CDR1 is MNHNS, CDR2 SASEGT, per germline. This CDR3 contains 17 residues. The trim removed 6 bases at V and 4 bases at J, leaving 10 bases unmatched. CDR3 DNA: TGTGCCAGCAGCCTCGAAAGGGGACAGGGGGGCACCGGGGAGCTGTTTTTT. Its protein is CASSLERGQGGTGELFF.

This clonotype has at least ten counts. This chain uses TRBV7-2 with TRBJ1-5; unclear D gene. The germline V and J ends were trimmed by 0 bases and 4 bases, with 10 bases remaining between them. Germline V gene sequence: CDR1 SGHTA, CDR2 FQGNSA. CDR3 length: 15 amino acids. The chain's CDR3 is CASSLAVGPNQPQHF. CDR3 sequence (DNA): TGTGCCAGCAGCTTAGCGGTCGGGCCGAATCAGCCCCAGCATTTT.

This chain connects TRBV28 to TRBJ1-1; D gene unclear. CDR1 is MDHEN and CDR2 is SYDVKM in the germline V gene. Trimming cost V 9 bases and J 8 bases, with 10 bases left between them. The CDR3 runs to 10 residues. Here the CDR3 reads CASGAAEAFF. Here the CDR3 DNA reads TGTGCCAGTGGAGCAGCCGAAGCTTTCTTT.

This chain uses TRBV4-1 with TRBJ2-2; D not resolved. V dropped 4 bases and J dropped 6 bases, with 12 bases sitting between them. Germline V gene data show CDR1 as MGHRA and CDR2 as YSYEKL. The CDR3 totals 14 residues. The CDR3 nucleotides read TGCGCCAGCAGCCCGAGCCAGAGATCCGGGGAGCTGTTTTTT. Encoded protein: CASSPSQRSGELFF.

This clonotype showed up just once. The chain combines TRBV11-1 with TRBJ1-1; 8 nucleotides line up with TRBD1. The CDR3 extends over 15 amino acids. V shed 5 bases, J shed 2 bases, and the junction held 7 bases outside the gene matches. Germline V gives CDR1 SGHAT, CDR2 FQDESV (reference sequence). The CDR3, as DNA: TGTGCCAGCAGCCAGGGGACAGGCATAAACACTGAAGCTTTCTTT. Translated: CASSQGTGINTEAFF.

V is TRBV11-2 and J is TRBJ2-7; no clear D. The CDR3 is 12 residues long. From germline, CDR1 is SGHAT and CDR2 FQNNGV. Trimming cost V 5 bases and J 5 bases, with 10 bases left between them. The CDR3 DNA reads TGTGCCAGCAGCACGGGTCACCACGAGCAGTACTTC. Translation: CASSTGHHEQYF.

In this sample, this clonotype turned up a few times. The chain combines TRBV6-6 with TRBJ2-7; D remains unclear. V was trimmed by 2 bases and J by 0 bases, leaving 11 bases between them. Per germline, CDR1 MNHNY and CDR2 SVGAGI (reference sequence). This CDR3 has 15 amino acids. In nucleotides, the CDR3 is TGTGCCAGCAGTTACCCCGCGACAAGCTCCTACGAGCAGTACTTC. This gives the protein CASSYPATSSYEQYF.

This clonotype was detected ten times or more. This rearrangement joins TRBV7-8 to TRBJ2-3, with a weak D call TRBD1 (5 bases). The V and J ends lost 1 base and 2 bases respectively, with 10 bases between them. This CDR3 is built from 15 residues. In germline, CDR1 is SGHVS, CDR2 FQNEAQ. The DNA for the CDR3 is TGTGCCAGCAGCTTAGGGGGCAGATTCACAGATACGCAGTATTTT. Translation: CASSLGGRFTDTQYF. Full variable domain (remainder filled in from reference TRBV7-8 and TRBJ2-3): GAGVSQSPRYKVAKRGQDVALRCDPISGHVSLFWYQQALGQGPEFLTYFQNEAQLDKSGLPSDRFFAERPEGSVSTLKIQRTQQEDSAVYLCASSLGGRFTDTQYFGPGTRLTVL.

The gene calls are TRBV28 and TRBJ2-3, with TRBD1 identical over 7 bases. The CDR3 spans 12 residues. The V segment lost 4 bases and the J segment 13 bases; nucleotides outside the gene matches: 8. The germline V gene encodes CDR1 MDHEN and CDR2 SYDVKM. In DNA form, the CDR3 reads TGTGCCAGCAGTTCCACAGGGGCCCCCGAGTATTTT. It encodes CASSSTGAPEYF. The whole variable domain, filled in from reference TRBV28 and TRBJ2-3, reads DVKVTQSSRYLVKRTGEKVFLECVQDMDHENMFWYRQDPGLGLRLIYFSYDVKMKEKGDIPEGYSVSREKKERFSLILESASTNQTSMYLCASSSTGAPEYFGPGTRLTVL.

This rearrangement joins TRBV4-1 to TRBJ2-1; maybe TRBD2 (5 bases). The CDR3 totals 16 residues. V lost 3 bases to trimming and J lost 10 bases, with 22 bases between them. The V gene's germline CDR1 is MGHRA and CDR2 YSYEKL. As DNA, the CDR3 is TGCGCCAGCAGCCAGGACCTCCGGGCTAGCAAGGAGGAGCAGTTCTTC. This codes for CASSQDLRASKEEQFF.

The chain carries TRBV2 and TRBJ1-2; perhaps TRBD1 as D (5 bases). The V end was cut by 3 bases, the J end by 1 base, with 21 bases between. Germline loops: CDR1 SNHLY, CDR2 FYNNEI. This CDR3 spans 18 amino acids. CDR3 loop: CASSESGARQDLNYGYTF. The CDR3 DNA sequence: TGTGCCAGCAGTGAGAGTGGGGCCAGACAAGACCTTAACTATGGCTACACCTTC.

This clonotype was seen only a few times. J is TRBJ2-1 and V is TRBV6-5; 8 nucleotides align to TRBD2. The V gene's germline CDR1 is MNHEY and CDR2 SVGAGI. This CDR3 spans 17 amino acids. After removal of 0 bases from V and 4 bases from J, the junction contained 8 bases not matched to a gene. CDR3 coding DNA: TGTGCCAGCAGTTACTCGAGCCAGCGGGAGTTTTACAATGAGCAGTTCTTC. It is translated as CASSYSSQREFYNEQFF.

The gene calls are TRBV10-3 and TRBJ1-2, with D uncertain. From germline, CDR1 is ENHRY and CDR2 SYGVKD. The CDR3 totals 14 residues. Trimming took 7 bases from V and 5 from J, leaving 17 bases between them. In DNA form, the CDR3 reads TGTGCCATCAATCCCGGATCTACCGGGTATGGCTACACCTTC. It specifies CAINPGSTGYGYTF.

The chain is built from TRBV7-3 and TRBJ1-1; the match to TRBD1 covers 7 bases. CDR1 is SGHTA and CDR2 is FQGTGA in the germline V gene. The CDR3 spans 15 residues. Trimming at V came to 5 bases and at J to 1 base, leaving 7 bases not matched to a gene. The CDR3 protein is CASSRTGEQNTEAFF. The CDR3 DNA is TGTGCCAGCAGCCGCACAGGGGAACAGAACACTGAAGCTTTCTTT.

This clonotype was observed a handful of times. The chain's CDR3 is CASSYGDRSYEQYF. For the CDR3, the DNA is TGTGCCAGCAGTTACGGAGACCGTTCCTACGAGCAGTACTTC. The chain employs TRBV6-5 and TRBJ2-7; the D is unclear. CDR1 is MNHEY, CDR2 SVGAGI, per germline. CDR3 size: 14 residues. V lost 2 bases, J lost 1 base, and 9 bases lay in between.

This clonotype occurred many times. The CDR3 reads CASSLLGRADTQYF. DNA for the CDR3: TGTGCCAGCAGCTTGCTGGGCCGTGCAGATACGCAGTATTTT. V is TRBV7-3 and J is TRBJ2-3; unclear D gene. Trimming cost V 3 bases and J 4 bases, with 11 bases left between them. The CDR3 extends over 14 amino acids. Per the germline V gene, CDR1 is SGHTA and CDR2 is FQGTGA.

The chain joins TRBV19 to TRBJ2-1; 8 bases align to TRBD1. In germline, CDR1 is LNHDA, CDR2 SQIVND (reference sequence). CDR3 size: 15 residues. Trimming at V came to 5 bases and at J to 8 bases, leaving 11 bases not matched to a gene. CDR3 sequence (DNA): TGTGCCAGTAGTGTTCCACGGACAGGGTCTGATGAGCAGTTCTTC. It is translated as CASSVPRTGSDEQFF.

Only a few counts were recorded for this clonotype. This chain links TRBV11-2 with TRBJ1-1, with TRBD1 as a possible D gene (6 bases). There are 18 residues in the CDR3. The germline V gene has CDR1 SGHAT and CDR2 FQNNGV. The V and J ends lost 5 bases and 0 bases respectively, with 22 bases between them. The CDR3 spells CASSPWQGRPPMNTEAFF. The DNA of the CDR3 is TGTGCCAGCAGCCCGTGGCAGGGGAGGCCCCCCATGAACACTGAAGCTTTCTTT.

This clonotype was picked up many times. The chain couples TRBV4-1 to TRBJ1-2; maybe TRBD1 (6 bases). V lost 4 bases and J 3 bases, leaving 18 bases between the germline ends. Germline V CDR1 and CDR2: MGHRA, YSYEKL. The CDR3 extends over 16 amino acids. The CDR3 DNA is TGCGCCAGCAGCCCAGCAGGGGCGAACTTTGACTATGGCTACACCTTC. It yields the protein CASSPAGANFDYGYTF.